The clone carrying this T cell receptor beta chain was detected only a few times. The data are from a study of PD-L1 blockade in urothelial cancer. As for time point: pretreatment peripheral blood. Some clones are missing from TCRdb's copy, which holds only in-frame ones; the method was immunoSEQ multiplex PCR. The data show tens of thousands of clones, around nine tenths seen once. Trimming removed 2 bases from V and 1 base from J; junction bases left unmatched: 4. CDR1 is MGHDK, CDR2 SYGVNS, per germline. The CDR3 runs 15 residues. The sequenced sample was PBMCs, obtained around atezolizumab (anti-PD-L1) treatment. The receptor's source is a donor aged 40 or over with urothelial cancer. This sequence joins TRBV25-1 and TRBJ1-1; 7 bases map to TRBD1. The CDR3 DNA follows: TGTGCCAGCAGTGAAGGGGGGACAGCGAACACTGAAGCTTTCTTT. It encodes CASSEGGTANTEAFF.